Given below is one T cell receptor beta chain in context. Method: immunoSEQ multiplex PCR; TCRdb's copy keeps in-frame clones and lacks some. Among 30,000 or so clones, around 91% were seen once, and the ten largest hold roughly 10%. The data are from a study of preoperative IRX-2 immunotherapy in early breast cancer. Sample treatment: preoperative locoregional IRX-2 cytokine immunotherapy. Preoperative locoregional IRX-2 cytokine immunotherapy was tested in the phase Ib source study. With V trimmed by 4 bases and J by 0 bases, 5 bases remained unmatched. Germline-derived CDR1 and CDR2 are SGHNT and YYREEE (reference sequence). The CDR3 extends over 15 amino acids.

Collection took place from a patient treated with IRX-2 immunotherapy. The chain is built from TRBV5-4 and TRBJ2-3; 7 bases map to TRBD2. This TCR derives from a human donor with breast cancer. CDR3 coding DNA: TGTGCCAGCAGCGCGGGGGTCTCTAGCACAGATACGCAGTATTTT. Translation: CASSAGVSSTDTQYF.